Listed below are T cell receptor beta chains from one sample, sequenced in a study of TIL therapy for anti-PD-1-resistant metastatic lung cancer. Method: immunoSEQ multiplex PCR; TCRdb's copy keeps in-frame clones and lacks some. The sample has around 15,000 clones; over 65% are singletons. The sequencing used blood, collected at baseline. Every receptor here comes from a person between 25 and 80 years old with non-small cell lung cancer. CDR3s include the opening cysteine and the closing phenylalanine or tryptophan. D genes are given only for firm matches. For some rows the clone size is stated as once, few or many, or as a class when expanded; others skip it.

TRBD1 TRBJ1-1 . TRBV5-1 CASSNLQGFTEAFF TGCGCCAGCAGCAACTTACAGGGGTTTACTGAAGCTTTCTTT
. TRBJ2-5 . TRBV11-2 CASSPTRVAQETQYF TGTGCCAGCAGCCCCACCCGGGTGGCCCAAGAGACCCAGTACTTC
TRBD1 TRBJ2-7 . TRBV25-1 CASSDLTGGDEQYF TGTGCCAGCAGTGATCTAACAGGGGGCGACGAGCAGTACTTC
TRBD1 TRBJ2-2 few TRBV4-2 CASSLRLPTGGFFRELFF TGTGCCAGCAGCCTGCGACTCCCGACAGGGGGCTTCTTCAGGGAGCTGTTTTTT
. TRBJ2-3 . TRBV15 CATSRYTDTQYF TGTGCCACCAGCCGGTATACAGATACGCAGTATTTT
TRBD2 TRBJ2-1 . TRBV2 CASSVLAGGDEQFF TGTGCCAGCAGTGTACTAGCGGGAGGGGATGAGCAGTTCTTC
TRBD2 TRBJ2-1 . TRBV7-2 CASSPGLASYNEQFF TGTGCCAGCAGCCCGGGACTAGCGAGCTACAATGAGCAGTTCTTC
. TRBJ2-1 . TRBV7-9 CASSLSQQLPNEQFF TGTGCCAGCAGCTTATCTCAACAACTCCCCAATGAGCAGTTCTTC
. TRBJ1-4 once TRBV5-6 CASSYPQGANEKLFF TGTGCCAGCAGCTACCCCCAGGGAGCTAATGAAAAACTGTTTTTT
. TRBJ2-6 . TRBV6-4 CASSDSGGSGANVLTF TGTGCCAGCAGTGACTCAGGAGGCTCTGGGGCCAACGTCCTGACTTTC
. TRBJ2-5 once TRBV19 CASSIPSTKTQYF TGTGCCAGTAGTATACCTAGTACCAAGACCCAGTACTTC
. TRBJ2-5 . TRBV7-2 CASSPGQLKTQYF TGTGCCAGCAGCCCAGGGCAGTTAAAGACCCAGTACTTC
. TRBJ1-2 . TRBV7-2 CASSLSQGAYGYTF TGTGCCAGCAGCTTATCTCAAGGGGCGTATGGCTACACCTTC
TRBD2 TRBJ2-5 . TRBV7-2 CASSLGLATYQETQYF TGTGCCAGCAGCTTAGGACTAGCGACGTACCAAGAGACCCAGTACTTC
. TRBJ2-1 . TRBV5-1 CASSLIRQPSYNEQFF TGCGCCAGCAGCTTGATCAGGCAACCGTCCTACAATGAGCAGTTCTTC
. TRBJ1-5 . TRBV30 CACGRSQPQHF TGTGCCTGCGGACGAAGTCAGCCCCAGCATTTT
. TRBJ2-1 . TRBV10-1 CASSAMPKSGNEQFF TGCGCCAGCAGCGCCATGCCAAAGTCGGGCAATGAGCAGTTCTTC
TRBD1 TRBJ1-2 . TRBV9 CASSLEGQGTGGYTF TGTGCCAGCAGCCTAGAGGGACAGGGAACGGGTGGCTACACCTTC
TRBD1 TRBJ1-2 . TRBV5-6 CASNLGQAYGYTF TGTGCCAGCAATTTGGGACAGGCCTATGGCTACACCTTC
TRBD2 TRBJ2-7 few TRBV2 CASISSPSGREGHEQYF TGTGCCAGCATCTCAAGCCCTAGCGGGAGGGAAGGGCACGAGCAGTACTTC
. TRBJ1-5 . TRBV2 CASRSGGARPQHF TGTGCCAGCAGATCGGGAGGGGCACGCCCCCAGCATTTT
TRBD1 TRBJ1-5 . TRBV30 CAWRQGANQPQHF TGTGCCTGGAGACAGGGGGCTAATCAGCCCCAGCATTTT
. TRBJ1-1 . TRBV5-1 CASSLPLTGDTEAFF TGCGCCAGCAGCCTACCCTTGACGGGGGACACTGAAGCTTTCTTT
. TRBJ1-5 . TRBV27 CASSKGSDQPQHF TGTGCCAGCAGTAAGGGGTCGGATCAGCCCCAGCATTTT
. TRBJ2-7 . TRBV2 CASRDTYNIPYEQYF TGTGCCAGCCGAGACACCTATAATATACCCTACGAGCAGTACTTC
TRBD1 TRBJ1-4 . TRBV7-9 CASSPGQGFEKLFF TGTGCCAGCAGCCCGGGACAGGGTTTTGAAAAACTGTTTTTT
. TRBJ2-7 . TRBV7-9 CASSPGDLYEQYF TGTGCCAGCAGCCCCGGGGATCTCTACGAGCAGTACTTC
TRBD2 TRBJ2-3 . TRBV18 CASSPPGLAGGEDTQYF TGTGCCAGCTCACCACCGGGGCTAGCGGGGGGTGAAGATACGCAGTATTTT
TRBD1 TRBJ1-4 . TRBV19 CASSARQGDEKLFF TGTGCCAGTAGTGCCAGACAGGGAGATGAAAAACTGTTTTTT
TRBD2 TRBJ2-5 . TRBV29-1 CSVDRGLAGETQYF TGCAGCGTTGACCGGGGGCTAGCGGGGGAGACCCAGTACTTC
TRBD2 TRBJ2-5 . TRBV9 CASGPGSGGASYQETQYF TGTGCCAGCGGCCCGGGGAGCGGGGGGGCCTCGTACCAAGAGACCCAGTACTTC
TRBD2 TRBJ2-3 . TRBV10-3 CATRTSIEKADTQYF TGTGCCACAAGGACTAGTATCGAGAAGGCAGATACGCAGTATTTT
TRBD2 TRBJ2-1 . TRBV10-2 CASVSGTSVSEQFF TGCGCCAGCGTGTCCGGGACTAGCGTATCTGAGCAGTTCTTC
. TRBJ1-1 . TRBV5-6 CASSLGGGNSFF TGTGCCAGCAGCTTGGGGGGAGGGAACAGCTTCTTT
. TRBJ2-1 . TRBV10-3 CAISTTGIQYNEQFF TGTGCCATCAGCACCACCGGGATACAATACAATGAGCAGTTCTTC
. TRBJ2-3 few TRBV6-6 CASSYSGENTDTQYF TGTGCCAGCAGTTACTCAGGGGAAAACACAGATACGCAGTATTTT
TRBD2 TRBJ2-3 . TRBV7-3 CASSSREASGYYTDTQYF TGTGCCAGCAGCTCCCGGGAGGCTAGCGGGTATTACACAGATACGCAGTATTTT
TRBD1 TRBJ1-3 once TRBV9 CASSVGQGTFSGNTIYF TGTGCCAGCAGCGTCGGACAGGGTACGTTCTCTGGAAACACCATATATTTT
. TRBJ2-1 . TRBV28 CASSLEYNEQFF TGTGCCAGCAGTTTGGAGTACAATGAGCAGTTCTTC
TRBD2 TRBJ2-7 . TRBV5-4 CASSGLAVEQYF TGTGCCAGCAGCGGACTAGCGGTGGAGCAGTACTTC
. TRBJ2-3 few TRBV4-3 CASSQDDDSTDTQYF TGCGCCAGCAGCCAAGATGATGACTCCACAGATACGCAGTATTTT
. TRBJ1-5 . TRBV15 CATSRQGVSLYQPQHF TGTGCCACCAGCAGACAGGGAGTCTCCCTTTATCAGCCCCAGCATTTT
. TRBJ2-3 . TRBV30 CACPLGADTQYF TGTGCCTGTCCATTGGGGGCGGATACGCAGTATTTT
TRBD2 TRBJ2-3 . TRBV5-1 CASSLSASGGSTDTQYF TGCGCCAGCAGCTTGTCGGCTAGCGGGGGCAGCACAGATACGCAGTATTTT
. TRBJ2-3 . TRBV7-7 CASSLAPSSTDTQYF TGTGCTAGCAGCTTAGCCCCTTCTAGCACAGATACGCAGTATTTT
. TRBJ2-5 few TRBV5-8 CASSLGNSEQETQYF TGTGCCAGCAGCTTGGGAAACAGCGAGCAAGAGACCCAGTACTTC
. TRBJ1-1 . TRBV19 CASSIVTGTEAFF TGTGCCAGTAGTATAGTTACCGGAACTGAAGCTTTCTTT
TRBD1 TRBJ2-7 . TRBV4-2 CASSQGDRGTYEQYF TGTGCCAGCAGCCAAGGGGACAGGGGAACCTACGAGCAGTACTTC
. TRBJ1-4 . TRBV27 CASSFSGRWTNEKLFF TGTGCCAGCAGTTTCTCAGGGAGGTGGACTAATGAAAAACTGTTTTTT
. TRBJ2-7 few TRBV5-1 CASSALRGEQYF TGCGCCAGCAGCGCCTTGAGGGGCGAGCAGTACTTC